This T cell receptor beta chain was sequenced during a study of monozygotic twins with inflammatory bowel disease. Regarding the study as a whole: Patients with IBD had less TCRbeta diversity (inverse Simpson) than their healthy co-twins.

Of note for this clonotype: Its antigen is undetermined.

UMIs containing a 6-nucleotide sample barcode were added via template switching. No DNA is given; TCRdb re-called the 5' RACE reads and lists each CDR3 protein once. Across around 220,000 distinct CDR3 sequences, the top ten clones capture approximately 7.7% of the sample. In germline, CDR1 is MNHNS, CDR2 SASEGT. The length of the CDR3 is 15 residues. The rearrangement joins TRBV6-1 to TRBJ2-2; without DNA, the TCRdb call of TRBD1 cannot be checked. The sample was blood. This TCR was sampled from a human donor with ulcerative colitis or Crohn's disease, or a healthy co-twin of an affected twin (not recorded which). CDR3 protein: CVSARGGANTGELFF.